This TCR beta chain was profiled in a study of T cells in localized non-small cell lung cancer. Using immunoSEQ multiplex PCR, the repertoire was profiled, and TCRdb retains in-frame clones only, with some absent. This sample carries tens of thousands of clones, roughly 86% of them seen once, and the ten largest clones take roughly 2.5%. The TCR comes from a man aged 40 to 70 with stage II lung adenocarcinoma. The material sequenced was PBMCs, taken before any cancer treatment.

In DNA, the CDR3 is TGTGCCTGGAGTCCAGGGGGCGCGAATTCACCCCTCCACTTT. Protein sequence: CAWSPGGANSPLHF. The chain joins TRBV30 to TRBJ1-6, with TRBD1 identical over 8 bases. The V segment lost 2 bases and the J segment 7 bases; nucleotides outside the gene matches: 4. CDR3 length equals 14 residues. Germline V gene data show CDR1 as GTSNPN and CDR2 as SVGIG (reference sequence).